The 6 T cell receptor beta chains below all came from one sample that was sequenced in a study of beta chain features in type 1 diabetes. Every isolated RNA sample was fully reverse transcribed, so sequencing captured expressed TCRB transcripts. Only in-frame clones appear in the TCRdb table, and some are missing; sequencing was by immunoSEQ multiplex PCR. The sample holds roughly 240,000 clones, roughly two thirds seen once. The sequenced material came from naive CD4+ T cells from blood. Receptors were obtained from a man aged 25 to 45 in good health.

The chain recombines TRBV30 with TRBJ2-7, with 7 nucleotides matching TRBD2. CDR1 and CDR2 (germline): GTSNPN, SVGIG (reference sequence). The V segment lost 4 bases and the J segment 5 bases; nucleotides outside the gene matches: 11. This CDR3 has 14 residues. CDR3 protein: CAWNPGLKTDEQYF. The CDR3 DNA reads TGTGCCTGGAATCCGGGACTAAAAACCGACGAGCAGTACTTC.

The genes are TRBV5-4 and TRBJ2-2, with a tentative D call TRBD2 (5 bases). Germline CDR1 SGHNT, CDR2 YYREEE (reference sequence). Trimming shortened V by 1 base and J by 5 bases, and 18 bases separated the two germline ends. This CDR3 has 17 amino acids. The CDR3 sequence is CASSLQTAGVRTGELFF. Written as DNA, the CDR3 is TGTGCCAGCAGCTTGCAAACCGCGGGTGTAAGGACCGGGGAGCTGTTTTTT.

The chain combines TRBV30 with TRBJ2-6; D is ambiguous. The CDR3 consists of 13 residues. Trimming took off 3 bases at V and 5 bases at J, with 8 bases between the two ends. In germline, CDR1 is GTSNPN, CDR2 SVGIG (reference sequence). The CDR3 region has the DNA TGTGCCTGGAGGACCGTGAGGGCCAACGTCCTGACTTTC. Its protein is CAWRTVRANVLTF. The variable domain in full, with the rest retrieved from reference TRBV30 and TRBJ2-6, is SQTIHQWPATLVQPVGSPLSLECTVEGTSNPNLYWYRQAAGRGLQLLFYSVGIGQISSEVPQNLSASRPQDRQFILSSKKLLLSDSGFYLCAWRTVRANVLTFGAGSRLTVL.

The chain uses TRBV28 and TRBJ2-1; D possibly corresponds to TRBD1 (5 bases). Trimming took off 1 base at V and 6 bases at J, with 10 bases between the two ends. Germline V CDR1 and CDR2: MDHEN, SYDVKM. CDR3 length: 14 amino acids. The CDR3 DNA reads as TGTGCCAGCAGTTTATCCAGGGATGGCAATGAGCAGTTCTTC. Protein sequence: CASSLSRDGNEQFF.

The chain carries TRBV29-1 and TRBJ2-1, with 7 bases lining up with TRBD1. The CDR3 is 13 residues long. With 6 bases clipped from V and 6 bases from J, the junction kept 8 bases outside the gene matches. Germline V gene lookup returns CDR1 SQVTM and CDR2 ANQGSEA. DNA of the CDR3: TGCAGCGTACAGGGGTCGACGGGCAATGAGCAGTTCTTC. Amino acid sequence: CSVQGSTGNEQFF.

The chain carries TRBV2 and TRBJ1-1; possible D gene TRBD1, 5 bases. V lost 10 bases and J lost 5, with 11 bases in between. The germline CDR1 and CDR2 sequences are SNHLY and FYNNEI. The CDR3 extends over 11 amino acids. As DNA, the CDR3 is TGTGCCACGGGGGTTGGTACTGAAGCTTTCTTT. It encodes CATGVGTEAFF.